This T cell receptor beta chain came from a study of CDR3 diversity in severe acne. TCRdb ran MiXCR on the PCR reads and lists one entry per CDR3 protein. Of fewer than 90,000 distinct CDR3 sequences detected, 51% appear once; the ten largest clones hold roughly an eighth. The length of the CDR3 is 16 residues. Germline V gene lookup returns CDR1 KGHDR and CDR2 SFDVKD. V lost 3 bases and J lost 4; bases outside the gene matches: 6. The rearrangement links TRBV24-1 to TRBJ1-2, with 11 bases lining up with TRBD1. This sequence was found in a male donor in good health, without acne. Material: blood. CDR3 loop: CATSDPPGTGGYGYTF. The DNA of the CDR3 is TGTGCCACCAGTGATCCACCCGGGACAGGGGGCTATGGCTACACCTTC.